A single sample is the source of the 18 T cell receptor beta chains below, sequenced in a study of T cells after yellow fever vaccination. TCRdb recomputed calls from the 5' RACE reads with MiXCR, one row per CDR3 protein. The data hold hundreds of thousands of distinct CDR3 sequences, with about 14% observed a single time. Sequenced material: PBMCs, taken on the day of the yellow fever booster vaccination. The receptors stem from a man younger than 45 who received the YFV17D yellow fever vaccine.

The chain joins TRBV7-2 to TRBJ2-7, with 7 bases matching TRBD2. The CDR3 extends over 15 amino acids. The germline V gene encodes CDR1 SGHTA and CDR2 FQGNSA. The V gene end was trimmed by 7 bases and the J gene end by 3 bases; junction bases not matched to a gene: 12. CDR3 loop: CASTRSGVDRYEQYF. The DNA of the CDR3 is TGTGCCAGCACCAGAAGCGGGGTGGATCGCTACGAGCAGTACTTC. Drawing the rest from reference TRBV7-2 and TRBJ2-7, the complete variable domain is GAGVSQSPSNKVTEKGKDVELRCDPISGHTALYWYRQSLGQGLEFLIYFQGNSAPDKSGLPSDRFSAERTGGSVSTLTIQRTQQEDSAVYLCASTRSGVDRYEQYFGPGTRLTVT.

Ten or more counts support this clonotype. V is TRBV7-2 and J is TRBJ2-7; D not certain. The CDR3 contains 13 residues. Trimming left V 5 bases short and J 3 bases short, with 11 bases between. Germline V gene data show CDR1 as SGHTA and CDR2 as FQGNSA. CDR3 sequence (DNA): TGTGCCAGCAGCCCTGGACCACACTACGAGCAGTACTTC. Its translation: CASSPGPHYEQYF.

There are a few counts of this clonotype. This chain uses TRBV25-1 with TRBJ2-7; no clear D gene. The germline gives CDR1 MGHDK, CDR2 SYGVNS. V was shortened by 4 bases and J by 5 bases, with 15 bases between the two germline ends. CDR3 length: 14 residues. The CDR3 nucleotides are TGTGCCAGCAGTGGCCCCAAGACTCGGGACGAGCAGTACTTC. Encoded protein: CASSGPKTRDEQYF.

CDR3 nucleotide sequence: TGTGCCAGCAGCTTGGATCTCAGTAGCAATCAGCCCCAGCATTTT. Protein: CASSLDLSSNQPQHF. The V and J genes are TRBV5-8 and TRBJ1-5; no definite D call. Germline-derived CDR1 and CDR2 are SGHTS and YDEGEE. V was pared by 0 bases and J by 0 bases, with 7 bases between. The CDR3 is made up of 15 amino acids.

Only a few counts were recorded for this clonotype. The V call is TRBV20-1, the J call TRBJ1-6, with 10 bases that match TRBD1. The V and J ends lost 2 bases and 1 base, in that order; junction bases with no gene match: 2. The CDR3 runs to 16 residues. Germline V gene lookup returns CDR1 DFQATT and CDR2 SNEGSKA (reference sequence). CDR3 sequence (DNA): TGCAGTGCTAGAAGGACAGGGGGATCCTATAATTCACCCCTCCACTTT. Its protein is CSARRTGGSYNSPLHF.

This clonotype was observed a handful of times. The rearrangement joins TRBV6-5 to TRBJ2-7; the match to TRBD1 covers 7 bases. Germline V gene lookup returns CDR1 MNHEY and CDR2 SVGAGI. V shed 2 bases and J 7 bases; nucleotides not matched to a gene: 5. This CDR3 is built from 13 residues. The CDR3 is CASSYRPRGEQYF. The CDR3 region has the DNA TGTGCCAGCAGTTACCGGCCCAGGGGGGAGCAGTACTTC.

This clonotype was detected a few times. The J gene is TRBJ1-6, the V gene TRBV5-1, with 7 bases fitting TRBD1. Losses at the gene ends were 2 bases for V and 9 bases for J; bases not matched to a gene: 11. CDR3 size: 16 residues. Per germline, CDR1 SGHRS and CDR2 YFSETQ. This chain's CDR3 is CASSFDTGVGASPLHF. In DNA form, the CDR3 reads TGCGCCAGCAGCTTCGATACAGGGGTTGGGGCTTCACCCCTCCACTTT.

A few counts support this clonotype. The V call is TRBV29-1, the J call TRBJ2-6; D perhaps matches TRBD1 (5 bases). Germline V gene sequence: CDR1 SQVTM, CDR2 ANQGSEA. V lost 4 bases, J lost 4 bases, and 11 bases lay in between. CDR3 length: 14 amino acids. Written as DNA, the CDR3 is TGCAGCGTTGGGGTAGGGGTCGGGGCCAACGTCCTGACTTTC. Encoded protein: CSVGVGVGANVLTF.

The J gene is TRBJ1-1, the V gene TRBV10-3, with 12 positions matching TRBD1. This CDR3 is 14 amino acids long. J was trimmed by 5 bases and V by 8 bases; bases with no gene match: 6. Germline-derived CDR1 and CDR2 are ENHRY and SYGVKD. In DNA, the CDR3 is TGTGCCATCCGGGACAGGGGGCTCGAAACTGAAGCTTTCTTT. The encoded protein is CAIRDRGLETEAFF.

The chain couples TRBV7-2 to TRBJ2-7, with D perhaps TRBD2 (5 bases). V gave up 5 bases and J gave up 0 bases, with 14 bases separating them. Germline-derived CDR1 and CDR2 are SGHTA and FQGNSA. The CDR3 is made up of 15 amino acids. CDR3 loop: CASSGLGSASYEQYF. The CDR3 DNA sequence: TGTGCCAGCAGCGGCCTGGGTAGCGCCTCCTACGAGCAGTACTTC.

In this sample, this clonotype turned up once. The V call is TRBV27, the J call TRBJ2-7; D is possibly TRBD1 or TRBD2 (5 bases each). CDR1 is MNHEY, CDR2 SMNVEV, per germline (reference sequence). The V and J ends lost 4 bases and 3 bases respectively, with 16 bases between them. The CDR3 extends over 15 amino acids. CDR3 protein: CASSSNRGLFYEQYF. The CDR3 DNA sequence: TGTGCCAGCAGTTCTAACCGGGGCCTCTTCTACGAGCAGTACTTC.

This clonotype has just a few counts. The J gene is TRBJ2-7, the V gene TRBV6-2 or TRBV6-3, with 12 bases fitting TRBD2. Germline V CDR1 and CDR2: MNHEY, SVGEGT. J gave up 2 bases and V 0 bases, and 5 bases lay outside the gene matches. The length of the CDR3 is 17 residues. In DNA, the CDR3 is TGTGCCAGCAGTTACTCTACTAGCGGGAGGCATCCCTACGAGCAGTACTTC. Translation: CASSYSTSGRHPYEQYF.

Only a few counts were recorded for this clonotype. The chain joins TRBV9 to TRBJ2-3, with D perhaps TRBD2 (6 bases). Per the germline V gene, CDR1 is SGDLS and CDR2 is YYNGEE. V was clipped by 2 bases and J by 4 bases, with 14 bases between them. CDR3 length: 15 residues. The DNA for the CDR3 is TGTGCCAGCAGCGTTCGACGGGAGAGCGCAGATACGCAGTATTTT. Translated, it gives CASSVRRESADTQYF.

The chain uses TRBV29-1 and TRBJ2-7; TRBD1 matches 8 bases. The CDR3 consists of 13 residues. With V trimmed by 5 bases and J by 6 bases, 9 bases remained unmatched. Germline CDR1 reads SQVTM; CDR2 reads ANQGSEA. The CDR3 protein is CSVRRQGASEQYF. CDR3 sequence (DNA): TGCAGCGTTCGGCGTCAGGGGGCTAGCGAGCAGTACTTC.

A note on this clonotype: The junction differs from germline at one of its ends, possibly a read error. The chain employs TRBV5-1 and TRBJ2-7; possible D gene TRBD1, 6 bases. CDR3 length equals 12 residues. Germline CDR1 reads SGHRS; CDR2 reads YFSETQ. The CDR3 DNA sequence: TGCGCCAGCAGCGAGGACAGTTACGTGCAGTACTTC. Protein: CASSEDSYVQYF.

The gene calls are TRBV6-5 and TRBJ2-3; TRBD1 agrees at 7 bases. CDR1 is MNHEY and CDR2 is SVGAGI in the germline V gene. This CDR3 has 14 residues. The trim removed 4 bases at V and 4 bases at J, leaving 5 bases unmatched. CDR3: CASSFTGDPDTQYF. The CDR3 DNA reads TGTGCCAGCAGTTTCACAGGGGACCCAGATACGCAGTATTTT.

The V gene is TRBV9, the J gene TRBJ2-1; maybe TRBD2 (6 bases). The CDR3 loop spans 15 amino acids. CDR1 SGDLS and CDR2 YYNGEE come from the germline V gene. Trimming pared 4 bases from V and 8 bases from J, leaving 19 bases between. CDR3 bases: TGTGCCAGCAGCCCTTGGGACTTGATGGGGTATGAGCAGTTCTTC. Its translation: CASSPWDLMGYEQFF.

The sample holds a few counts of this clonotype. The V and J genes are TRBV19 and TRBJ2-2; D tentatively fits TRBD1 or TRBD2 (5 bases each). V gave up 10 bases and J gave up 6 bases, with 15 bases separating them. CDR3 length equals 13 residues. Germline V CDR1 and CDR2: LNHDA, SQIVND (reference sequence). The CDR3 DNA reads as TGTGCCACTCCGGGGCAACGGTCCGGGGAGCTGTTTTTT. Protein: CATPGQRSGELFF.